The 20 T cell receptor beta chains below come from one sample, sequenced in a study of blood T cells in healthy people across ages. Then a second PCR, running roughly 6 to 12 cycles, was carried out with a sample-barcoded 5' primer and a J-beta primer mix. TCRdb independently ran MiXCR on the 5' RACE reads; one entry per CDR3 protein. This sample yields hundreds of thousands of distinct CDR3 sequences, of which under 25% are seen a single time; about 3.6% belongs to the top ten. The specimen was blood. These receptors originate from a man aged 65 to 79 in good health.

This chain's CDR3 is CASSYLKQSRYQETQYF. The CDR3 DNA follows: TGTGCCAGCAGTTACTTGAAGCAGTCCCGGTATCAAGAGACCCAGTACTTC. This sequence joins TRBV6-5 and TRBJ2-5; D remains unclear. CDR3 length equals 17 residues. The V end was cut by 1 base, the J end by 2 bases, with 17 bases between. The germline V gene has CDR1 MNHEY and CDR2 SVGAGI.

This chain joins TRBV20-1 and TRBJ1-4; tentative D call: TRBD1 (5 bases). CDR3 length: 14 amino acids. Trimming removed 3 bases at V and 0 bases at J, with 8 bases between. Germline lookup yields CDR1 DFQATT and CDR2 SNEGSKA (reference sequence). CDR3 coding DNA: TGCAGTGCTAGGGGGGGGACAACTAATGAAAAACTGTTTTTT. Its protein is CSARGGTTNEKLFF.

This clonotype was counted only a few times. The CDR3 region is CASSPVQGFYEQYF. In DNA, the CDR3 is TGTGCCAGCTCACCAGTGCAGGGGTTCTACGAGCAGTACTTC. V usage is TRBV18 and J usage is TRBJ2-5; D is perhaps TRBD1 (6 bases). The end of the DNA aligns better with TRBJ2-7, so the J call may be wrong. Germline V CDR1 and CDR2: KGHSH, LQKENI. The CDR3 runs 14 residues.

In DNA, the CDR3 is TGTGCCAGCAGTGAATATACGGGAGTGGAGACCCAGTACTTC. Its protein is CASSEYTGVETQYF. V usage is TRBV25-1 and J usage is TRBJ2-5; possible D gene TRBD2, 6 bases. Trimming removed 0 bases at V and 5 bases at J, with 10 bases between. Per germline, CDR1 MGHDK and CDR2 SYGVNS. The CDR3 consists of 14 residues.

This chain joins TRBV3-1 and TRBJ2-1; D is perhaps TRBD2 (5 bases). The CDR3 extends over 15 amino acids. The ends were cut back, 2 bases at V and 0 bases at J, with 8 bases in the middle. Germline-derived CDR1 and CDR2 are LGHDT and YNNKEL (reference sequence). The DNA of the CDR3 is TGTGCCAGCAGCCAACTAGCTAGCTCCTACAATGAGCAGTTCTTC. Encoded protein: CASSQLASSYNEQFF.

There are a few counts of this clonotype. The chain has TRBV3-1 and TRBJ2-3; 11 bases are shared with TRBD2. The germline V gene encodes CDR1 LGHDT and CDR2 YNNKEL (reference sequence). With 5 bases clipped from V and 0 bases from J, the junction kept 4 bases outside the gene matches. This CDR3 region has 16 residues. CDR3 nucleotide sequence: TGTGCCAGCAGCGCGGGACTAGCGGAAAGCACAGATACGCAGTATTTT. It specifies CASSAGLAESTDTQYF.

The genes are TRBV7-9 and TRBJ2-5; D could derive from TRBD1 or TRBD2 (5 bases each). This CDR3 has 16 amino acids. V was trimmed by 4 bases and J by 1 base, leaving 16 bases between them. CDR1 is SEHNR and CDR2 is FQNEAQ in the germline V gene (reference sequence). This CDR3 is CASSSTGTVFQETQYF. Written as DNA, the CDR3 is TGTGCCAGCAGCTCCACCGGGACCGTTTTCCAAGAGACCCAGTACTTC.

Note on this clonotype: One junction end disagrees with the germline gene, perhaps due to a read error. The V gene is TRBV12-3 or TRBV12-4, the J gene TRBJ1-6; TRBD1 aligns across 8 bases. This CDR3 is built from 14 residues. CDR3 residues: CASTPTGDNSPFHF. In DNA form, the CDR3 reads TGTGCCAGCACGCCGACAGGGGATAATTCACCCTTCCACTTT.

The chain combines TRBV14 with TRBJ2-4; D not certain. Between the trimmed V and J ends, which lost 3 bases and 6 bases, there was a span of 3 bases. The CDR3 contains 11 residues. In germline, CDR1 is SGHDN, CDR2 FVKESK. The CDR3 DNA sequence: TGTGCCAGCAGCCATATAAACATTCAGTACTTC. This encodes CASSHINIQYF.

This clonotype appeared a few times. The rearrangement joins TRBV7-8 to TRBJ2-2; 7 nucleotides match TRBD1. The CDR3 runs 14 residues. From germline, CDR1 is SGHVS and CDR2 FQNEAQ. The V gene end was trimmed by 5 bases and the J gene end by 3 bases; junction bases not matched to a gene: 3. CDR3 in DNA: TGTGCCAGCAGCAGGGACAGCTACACCGGGGAGCTGTTTTTT. Translation: CASSRDSYTGELFF.

In this sample, this clonotype turned up a few times. It may be a read error: a sequence one base away is much more abundant. The rearrangement joins TRBV7-9 to TRBJ2-3; D unresolved. The CDR3 is 14 amino acids. Germline V lookup: CDR1 SEHNR, CDR2 FQNEAQ (reference sequence). The CDR3 region is CASSPQGRPNTQCF. DNA of the CDR3: TGTGCCAGCAGCCCCCAAGGTCGCCCAAATACGCAGTGTTTT.

The V call is TRBV29-1, the J call TRBJ2-1; 15 nucleotides align to TRBD2. Germline V gene data show CDR1 as SQVTM and CDR2 as ANQGSEA. The CDR3 covers 15 residues. V was pared by 3 bases and J by 7 bases, with 4 bases of the junction left unmatched. The CDR3 here is CSVDPGTSGRNEQFF. The CDR3 DNA reads as TGCAGCGTTGACCCCGGGACTAGCGGGAGGAATGAGCAGTTCTTC.

This chain uses TRBV20-1 with TRBJ2-2; D is tentatively TRBD1 or TRBD2 (5 bases each). CDR1 and CDR2 from the germline V gene are DFQATT and SNEGSKA (reference sequence). The CDR3 has 15 amino acids. V dropped 4 bases and J dropped 2 bases, with 14 bases sitting between them. Here the CDR3 DNA reads TGCAGTGCTAACATCGGGGCCCTTAACACCGGGGAGCTGTTTTTT. Protein sequence: CSANIGALNTGELFF.

This clonotype came up many times. The chain is built from TRBV29-1 and TRBJ2-5; D is possibly TRBD2 (6 bases). The V and J ends lost 4 bases and 3 bases respectively, with 6 bases between them. CDR3 length: 11 amino acids. Per germline, CDR1 SQVTM and CDR2 ANQGSEA. DNA for the CDR3: TGCAGCGTTGCGGGGGAAGAGACCCAGTACTTC. It is translated as CSVAGEETQYF.

The rearrangement joins TRBV30 to TRBJ2-1, with 9 bases that match TRBD2. With 8 bases clipped from V and 9 bases from J, the junction kept 11 bases outside the gene matches. This CDR3 spans 13 amino acids. The V gene's germline CDR1 is GTSNPN and CDR2 SVGIG (reference sequence). For the CDR3, the DNA is TGTGCCGGGGCGGGGACTAGCACCGGTGAGCAGTTCTTC. Its translation: CAGAGTSTGEQFF.

This clonotype was seen many times. The chain recombines TRBV6-5 with TRBJ2-3; 8 bases line up with TRBD1. The ends lost 2 bases at V and 4 bases at J; junction bases unmatched: 2. The CDR3 runs 14 residues. The V gene's germline CDR1 is MNHEY and CDR2 SVGAGI. DNA for the CDR3: TGTGCCAGCAGTTACGGACAGGGCCCAGATACGCAGTATTTT. Translation gives CASSYGQGPDTQYF.

About this clonotype itself: One junction end does not reproduce the germline sequence, and a read error may be involved. The gene calls are TRBV5-8 and TRBJ1-3; tentatively, D is TRBD1 (5 bases). Germline CDR1 reads SGHTS; CDR2 reads YDEGEE. This CDR3 has 16 residues. DNA for the CDR3: TGTGTCAGCAGCGGTGGGACGGGTTTCTCTGGAAACACCATATATTTT. This codes for CVSSGGTGFSGNTIYF.

The gene calls are TRBV4-1 and TRBJ2-1; 8 nucleotides match TRBD2. Germline CDR1 is MGHRA and CDR2 is YSYEKL. This CDR3 is 16 amino acids long. The V segment lost 1 base and the J segment 6 bases; nucleotides outside the gene matches: 8. The CDR3 here is CASSQVPGLVPNEQFF. The CDR3, as DNA: TGCGCCAGCAGCCAAGTACCGGGACTAGTACCCAATGAGCAGTTCTTC.

The V and J genes are TRBV7-8 and TRBJ1-2, with a tentative D call TRBD1 (6 bases). CDR3 length: 14 amino acids. Germline V gene lookup returns CDR1 SGHVS and CDR2 FQNEAQ. The germline V and J ends were trimmed by 1 base and 3 bases, with 9 bases remaining between them. CDR3 residues: CASSLERQDYGYTF. Written as DNA, the CDR3 is TGTGCCAGCAGCTTAGAAAGACAGGACTATGGCTACACCTTC.

This clonotype has a handful of counts. V and J are TRBV6-5 and TRBJ2-4, with D perhaps TRBD1 (7 bases). CDR1 is MNHEY and CDR2 is SVGAGI in the germline V gene. V lost 6 bases to trimming and J lost 7 bases, with 13 bases between them. The CDR3 runs to 13 residues. As DNA, the CDR3 is TGTGCCAGCAGGAAGACAGGGAGGAACATTCAGTACTTC. Translating it yields CASRKTGRNIQYF.